These T cell receptor beta chains were read from a single sample in a study of T-cell reconstitution after alpha-beta-depleted transplantation in children. A single record per CDR3 protein comes from TCRdb applying MiXCR to the PCR reads. The table lists 400,000 to 450,000 distinct CDR3 sequences, 43% of them singletons. The sequencing used PBMCs, collected before TCRalphabeta/CD19-depleted stem cell transplant. The source is a girl aged 2 to 9 with aplastic anemia, due to receive a stem cell transplant. CDR3s include the opening cysteine and the closing phenylalanine or tryptophan.

15,TRBV7-2,CASSLGDRRNQPQHF
13,TRBV24-1,CATSEGYRETQYF
14,TRBV28,CASNLAGASYEQYF
16,TRBV7-9,CASSLGMVPYPYEQYF
15,TRBV4-1,CASSQEEGVADTQYF
14,TRBV5-1,CASSQTTSGNTIYF
13,TRBV7-2,CASSRDGPEGAFF
16,TRBV12-3/TRBV12-4,CASSLIGQGAAGELFF
16,TRBV20-1,CSARAGRGLGNQPQHF
16,TRBV10-3,CAISETSGGYYNEQFF
16,TRBV19,CASTGGSGRGYNEQFF
16,TRBV15,CATSRPRDTIYNEQFF
16,TRBV5-1,CASSLTTGTGTYEQYF
13,TRBV5-1,CASSLEGGSGYTF
15,TRBV5-1,CASSLGADSTYEQYF
14,TRBV20-1,CSASLNRDNQPQHF
15,TRBV24-1,CATGGTQGREETQYF
15,TRBV20-1,CSAPRPQGMTQPQHF
15,TRBV7-3,CASSLTGTSGHEQFF
15,TRBV5-1,CASSLEGRRNEKLFF
15,TRBV20-1,CSARILAGGLNEQFF
13,TRBV5-1,CASSLNFDGTRYF
17,TRBV25-1,CASSELTRAGRDEKLFF
16,TRBV20-1,CSARAAQAGIPYEQYF
17,TRBV5-1,CASSLEGTGVSLDTQYF
14,TRBV29-1,CSGDRGDRNTEAFF
12,TRBV20-1,CSARPNLREAFF